The entry that follows covers one T cell receptor beta chain sequence. What it binds is not known. These data originate in a study of blood T cells in healthy people across ages. The CDR3 runs to 14 residues. Germline CDR1 reads SGDLS; CDR2 reads YYNGEE. V was shortened by 4 bases and J by 5 bases, with 15 bases between the two germline ends. Study results and caveats: There was a strong correlation between TCR beta diversity and naive T cell percentage. The recorded TCR beta diversity per million T cells decreased in a roughly linear manner with age.

Using a J-beta primer mix together with a sample-barcoded 5' primer, a second PCR was run for about 7 to 12 cycles. Each of the cDNA molecules was tagged by a template-switch adaptor with 12 random nucleotides. Each sample provided no less than 2.5 million CDR3-containing paired-end reads. Using its own MiXCR run on the 5' RACE reads, TCRdb lists one record per CDR3 protein. The sample contains under 2 million distinct CDR3 sequences, roughly 30% of which appear only once. Sequencing was done on a sample of blood. The sequence was collected from a woman aged 30 to 39 in good health. The gene calls are TRBV9 and TRBJ2-5; no definite D call. The CDR3: CASSPPLAVETQYF. The CDR3 DNA sequence: TGTGCCAGCAGCCCTCCCTTGGCGGTGGAGACCCAGTACTTC.